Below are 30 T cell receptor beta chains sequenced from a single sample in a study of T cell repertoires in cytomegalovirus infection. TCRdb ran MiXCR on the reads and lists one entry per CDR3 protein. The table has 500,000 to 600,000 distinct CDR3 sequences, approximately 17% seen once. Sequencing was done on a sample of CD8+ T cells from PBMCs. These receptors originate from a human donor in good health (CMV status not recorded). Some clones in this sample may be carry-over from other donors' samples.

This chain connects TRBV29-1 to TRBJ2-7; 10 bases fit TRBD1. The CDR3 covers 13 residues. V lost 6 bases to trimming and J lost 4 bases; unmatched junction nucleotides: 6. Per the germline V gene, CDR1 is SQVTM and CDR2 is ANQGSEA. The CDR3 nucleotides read TGCAGCGTGGTGACAGGGGGCTCATACGAGCAGTACTTC. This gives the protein CSVVTGGSYEQYF.

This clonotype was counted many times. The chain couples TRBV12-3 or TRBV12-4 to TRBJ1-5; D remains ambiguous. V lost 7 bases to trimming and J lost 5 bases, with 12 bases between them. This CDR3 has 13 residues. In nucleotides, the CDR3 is TGTGCCAGCACCATGGACGGTTATCAGCCCCAGCATTTT. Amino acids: CASTMDGYQPQHF.

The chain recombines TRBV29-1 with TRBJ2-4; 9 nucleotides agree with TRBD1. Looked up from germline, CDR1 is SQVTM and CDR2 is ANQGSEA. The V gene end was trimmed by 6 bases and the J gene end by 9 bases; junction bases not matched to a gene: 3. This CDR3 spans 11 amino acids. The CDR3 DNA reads TGCAGCGTGGCGACAGGGGGCATTCAGTACTTC. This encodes CSVATGGIQYF.

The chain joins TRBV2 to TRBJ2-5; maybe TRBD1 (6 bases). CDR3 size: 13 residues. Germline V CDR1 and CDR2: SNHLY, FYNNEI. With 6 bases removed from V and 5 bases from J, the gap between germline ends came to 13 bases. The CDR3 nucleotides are TGTGCCAGCAGAGCCACAGGGTTCGAGACCCAGTACTTC. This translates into CASRATGFETQYF.

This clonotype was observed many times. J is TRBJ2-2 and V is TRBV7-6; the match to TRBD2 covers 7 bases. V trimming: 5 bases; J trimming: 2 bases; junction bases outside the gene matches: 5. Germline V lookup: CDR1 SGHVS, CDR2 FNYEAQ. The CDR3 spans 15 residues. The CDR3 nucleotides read TGTGCCAGCAGCCTCCTAGCGGAAAACACCGGGGAGCTGTTTTTT. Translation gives CASSLLAENTGELFF.

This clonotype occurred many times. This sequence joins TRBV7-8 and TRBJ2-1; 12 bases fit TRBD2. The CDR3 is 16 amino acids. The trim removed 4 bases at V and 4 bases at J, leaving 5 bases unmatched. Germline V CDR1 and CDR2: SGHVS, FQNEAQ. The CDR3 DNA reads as TGTGCCAGCAGCTCTGGACTAGCGGGGAATTACAATGAGCAGTTCTTC. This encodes CASSSGLAGNYNEQFF.

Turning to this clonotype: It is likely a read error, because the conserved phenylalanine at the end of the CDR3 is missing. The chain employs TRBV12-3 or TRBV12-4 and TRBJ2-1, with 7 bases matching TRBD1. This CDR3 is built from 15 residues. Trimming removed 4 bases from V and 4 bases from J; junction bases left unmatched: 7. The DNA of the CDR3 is TGTGCCAGCAGTTCCCCGGGACAGTCGTACAATGAGCAGTTCTTA. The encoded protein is CASSSPGQSYNEQFL.

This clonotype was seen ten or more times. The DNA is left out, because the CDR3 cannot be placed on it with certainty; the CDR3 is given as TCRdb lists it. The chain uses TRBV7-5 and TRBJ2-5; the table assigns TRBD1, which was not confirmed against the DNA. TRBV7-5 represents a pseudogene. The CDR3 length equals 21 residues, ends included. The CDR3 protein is CISVPEATPCMAGGTQETQYF.

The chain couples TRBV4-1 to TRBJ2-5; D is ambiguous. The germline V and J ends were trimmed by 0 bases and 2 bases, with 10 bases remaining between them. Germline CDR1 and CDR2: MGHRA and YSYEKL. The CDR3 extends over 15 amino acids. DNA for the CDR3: TGCGCCAGCAGCCAAGATCTTGGGCAGCAAGAGACCCAGTACTTC. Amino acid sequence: CASSQDLGQQETQYF.

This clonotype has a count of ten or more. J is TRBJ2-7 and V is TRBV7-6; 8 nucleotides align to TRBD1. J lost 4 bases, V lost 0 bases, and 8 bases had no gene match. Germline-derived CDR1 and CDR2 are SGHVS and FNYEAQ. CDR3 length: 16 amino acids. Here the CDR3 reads CASSLAATGVNYEQYF. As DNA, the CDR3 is TGTGCCAGCAGCTTAGCGGCGACAGGGGTAAATTACGAGCAGTACTTC.

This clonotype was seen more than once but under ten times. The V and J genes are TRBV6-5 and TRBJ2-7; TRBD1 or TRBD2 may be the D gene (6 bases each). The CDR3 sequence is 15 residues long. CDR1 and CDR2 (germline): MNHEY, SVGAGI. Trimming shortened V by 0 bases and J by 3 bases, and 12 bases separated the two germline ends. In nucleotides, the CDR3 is TGTGCCAGCAGTTACTCAGGAGGGGGGTACTACGAGCAGTACTTC. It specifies CASSYSGGGYYEQYF.

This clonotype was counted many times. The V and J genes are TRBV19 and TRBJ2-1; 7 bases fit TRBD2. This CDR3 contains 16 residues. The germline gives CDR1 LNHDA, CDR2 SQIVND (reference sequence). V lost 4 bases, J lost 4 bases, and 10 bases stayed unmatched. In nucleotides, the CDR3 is TGTGCCAGTAGTACCTTCCGCGGGAGAGCGTACAATGAGCAGTTCTTC. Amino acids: CASSTFRGRAYNEQFF.

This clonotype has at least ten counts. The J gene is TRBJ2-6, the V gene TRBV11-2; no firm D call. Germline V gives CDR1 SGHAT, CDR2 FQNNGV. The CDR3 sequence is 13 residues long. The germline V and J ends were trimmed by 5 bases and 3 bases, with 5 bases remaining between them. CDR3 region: CASSPSGANVLTF. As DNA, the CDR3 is TGTGCCAGCAGCCCGAGTGGGGCCAACGTCCTGACTTTC. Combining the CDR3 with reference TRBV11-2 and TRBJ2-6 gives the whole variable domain EAGVAQSPRYKIIEKRQSVAFWCNPISGHATLYWYQQILGQGPKLLIQFQNNGVVDDSQLPKDRFSAERLKGVDSTLKIQPAKLEDSAVYLCASSPSGANVLTFGAGSRLTVL.

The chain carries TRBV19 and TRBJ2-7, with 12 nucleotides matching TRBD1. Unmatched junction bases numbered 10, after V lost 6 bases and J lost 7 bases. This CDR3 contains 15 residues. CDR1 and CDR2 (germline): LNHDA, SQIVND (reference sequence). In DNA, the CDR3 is TGTGCCAGTAGCCCTGGGACAGGGGGCGTGTGGGAGCAGTACTTC. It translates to CASSPGTGGVWEQYF. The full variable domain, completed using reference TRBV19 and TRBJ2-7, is DGGITQSPKYLFRKEGQNVTLSCEQNLNHDAMYWYRQDPGQGLRLIYYSQIVNDFQKGDIAEGYSVSREKKESFPLTVTSAQKNPTAFYLCASSPGTGGVWEQYFGPGTRLTVT.

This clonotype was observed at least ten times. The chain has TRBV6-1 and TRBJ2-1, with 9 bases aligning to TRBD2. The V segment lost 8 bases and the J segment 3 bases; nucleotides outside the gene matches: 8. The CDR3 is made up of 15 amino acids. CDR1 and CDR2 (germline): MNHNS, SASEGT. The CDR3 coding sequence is TGTGCCAGCGTCCGCTTAGCGGGAGACTACAATGAGCAGTTCTTC. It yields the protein CASVRLAGDYNEQFF.

As DNA, the CDR3 is TGCAGCGTCCCCGGGGGATCTGGGGCCAACGTCCTGACTTTC. Residues: CSVPGGSGANVLTF. This rearrangement joins TRBV29-1 to TRBJ2-6; D might be TRBD2 (6 bases). Deletions cut 6 bases from V and 1 base from J, with 10 bases between. The CDR3 covers 14 residues. Germline V gene data show CDR1 as SQVTM and CDR2 as ANQGSEA. Full variable domain (remainder filled in from reference TRBV29-1 and TRBJ2-6): SAVISQKPSRDICQRGTSLTIQCQVDSQVTMMFWYRQQPGQSLTLIATANQGSEATYESGFVIDKFPISRPNLTFSTLTVSNMSPEDSSIYLCSVPGGSGANVLTFGAGSRLTVL.

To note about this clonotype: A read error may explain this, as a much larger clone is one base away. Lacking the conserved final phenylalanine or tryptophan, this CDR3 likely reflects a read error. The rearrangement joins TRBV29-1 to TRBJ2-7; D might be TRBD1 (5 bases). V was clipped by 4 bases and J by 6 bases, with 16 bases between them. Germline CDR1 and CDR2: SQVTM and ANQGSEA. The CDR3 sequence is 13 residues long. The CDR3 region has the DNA TGCAGCGTTGTCGAAGGGGTTATACGCGAGCAGTACTTA. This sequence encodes CSVVEGVIREQYL.

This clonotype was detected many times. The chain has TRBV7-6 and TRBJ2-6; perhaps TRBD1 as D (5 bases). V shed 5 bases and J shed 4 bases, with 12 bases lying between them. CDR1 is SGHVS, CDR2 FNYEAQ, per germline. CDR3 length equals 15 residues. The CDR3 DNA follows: TGTGCCAGCAGCGCCTCAGGGATAGGGGCCAACGTCCTGACTTTC. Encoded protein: CASSASGIGANVLTF.

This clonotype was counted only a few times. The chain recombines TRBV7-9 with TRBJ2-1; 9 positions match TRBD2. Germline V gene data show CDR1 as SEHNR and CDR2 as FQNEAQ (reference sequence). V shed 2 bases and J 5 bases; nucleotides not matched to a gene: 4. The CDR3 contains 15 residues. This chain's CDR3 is CASSLRVAGDNEQFF. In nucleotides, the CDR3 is TGTGCCAGCAGCTTACGAGTAGCGGGAGACAATGAGCAGTTCTTC.

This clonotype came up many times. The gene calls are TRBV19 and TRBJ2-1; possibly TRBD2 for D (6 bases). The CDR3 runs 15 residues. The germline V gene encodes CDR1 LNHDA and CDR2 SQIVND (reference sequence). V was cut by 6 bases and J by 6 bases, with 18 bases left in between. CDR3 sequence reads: CASSRWDSSGNEQFF. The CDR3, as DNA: TGTGCCAGTAGCAGGTGGGACTCCTCGGGCAATGAGCAGTTCTTC.

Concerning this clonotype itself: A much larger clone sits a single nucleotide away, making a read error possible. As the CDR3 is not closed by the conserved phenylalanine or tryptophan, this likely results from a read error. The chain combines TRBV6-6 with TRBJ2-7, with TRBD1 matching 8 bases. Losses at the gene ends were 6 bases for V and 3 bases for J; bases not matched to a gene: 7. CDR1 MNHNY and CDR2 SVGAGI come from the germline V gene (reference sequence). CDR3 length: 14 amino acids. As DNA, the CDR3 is TGTGCCAGCAGCCCGACAGGGGACAGCTACGAGCAGTACTTA. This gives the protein CASSPTGDSYEQYL.

This chain's CDR3 is CASSDPGEAEETQYF. DNA for the CDR3: TGTGCCAGCAGCGACCCCGGGGAGGCAGAAGAGACCCAGTACTTC. V usage is TRBV9 and J usage is TRBJ2-5; the D gene is possibly TRBD2 (6 bases). The ends were cut back, 3 bases at V and 3 bases at J, with 15 bases in the middle. In germline, CDR1 is SGDLS, CDR2 YYNGEE. There are 15 residues in the CDR3. Together with reference TRBV9 and TRBJ2-5, the CDR3 gives the full variable domain: DSGVTQTPKHLITATGQRVTLRCSPRSGDLSVYWYQQSLDQGLQFLIQYYNGEERAKGNILERFSAQQFPDLHSELNLSSLELGDSALYFCASSDPGEAEETQYFGPGTRLLVL.

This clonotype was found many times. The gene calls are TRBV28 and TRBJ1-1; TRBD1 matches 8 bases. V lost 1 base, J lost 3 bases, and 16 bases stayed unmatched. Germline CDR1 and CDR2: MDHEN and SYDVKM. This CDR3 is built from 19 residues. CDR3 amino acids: CASSLLLTGARSRDTEAFF. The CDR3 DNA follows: TGTGCCAGCAGTTTATTACTGACAGGGGCGCGCTCGAGGGACACTGAAGCTTTCTTT.

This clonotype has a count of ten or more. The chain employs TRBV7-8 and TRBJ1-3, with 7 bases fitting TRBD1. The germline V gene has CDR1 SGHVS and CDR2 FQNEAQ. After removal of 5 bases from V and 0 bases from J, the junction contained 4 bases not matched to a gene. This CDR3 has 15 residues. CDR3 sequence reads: CASSPGQNSGNTIYF. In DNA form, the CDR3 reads TGTGCCAGCAGCCCGGGACAGAACTCTGGAAACACCATATATTTT.

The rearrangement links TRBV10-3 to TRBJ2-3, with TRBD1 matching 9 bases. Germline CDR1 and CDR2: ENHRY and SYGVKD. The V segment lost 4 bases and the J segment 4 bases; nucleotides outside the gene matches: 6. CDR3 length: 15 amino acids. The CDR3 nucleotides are TGTGCCATCAGTGGGACCGGGACAGGGTCAGATACGCAGTATTTT. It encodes CAISGTGTGSDTQYF.

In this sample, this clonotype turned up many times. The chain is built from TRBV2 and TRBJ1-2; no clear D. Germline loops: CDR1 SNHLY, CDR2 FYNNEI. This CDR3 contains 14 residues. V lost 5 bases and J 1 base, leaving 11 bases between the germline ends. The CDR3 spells CASSPLEGNYGYTF. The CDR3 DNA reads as TGTGCCAGCAGTCCCCTAGAGGGTAACTATGGCTACACCTTC. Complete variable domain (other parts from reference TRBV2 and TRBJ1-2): EPEVTQTPSHQVTQMGQEVILRCVPISNHLYFYWYRQILGQKVEFLVSFYNNEISEKSEIFDDQFSVERPDGSNFTLKIRSTKLEDSAMYFCASSPLEGNYGYTFGSGTRLTVV.

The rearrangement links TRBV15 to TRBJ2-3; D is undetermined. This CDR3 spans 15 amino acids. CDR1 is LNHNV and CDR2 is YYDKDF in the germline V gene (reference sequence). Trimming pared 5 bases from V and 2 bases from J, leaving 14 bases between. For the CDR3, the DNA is TGTGCCACCAGCCCCCCGGCGGCGACCACAGATACGCAGTATTTT. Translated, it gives CATSPPAATTDTQYF. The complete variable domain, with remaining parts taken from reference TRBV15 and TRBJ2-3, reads DAMVIQNPRYQVTQFGKPVTLSCSQTLNHNVMYWYQQKSSQAPKLLFHYYDKDFNNEADTPDNFQSRRPNTSFCFLDIRSPGLGDTAMYLCATSPPAATTDTQYFGPGTRLTVL.

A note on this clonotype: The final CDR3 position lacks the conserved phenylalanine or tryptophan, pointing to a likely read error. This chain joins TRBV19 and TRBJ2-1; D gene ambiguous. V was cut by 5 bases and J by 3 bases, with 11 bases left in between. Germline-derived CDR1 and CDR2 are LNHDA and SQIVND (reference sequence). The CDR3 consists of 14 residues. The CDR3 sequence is CASSYAEYYNEQFL. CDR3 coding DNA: TGTGCCAGTAGTTATGCGGAGTACTACAATGAGCAGTTCTTA.

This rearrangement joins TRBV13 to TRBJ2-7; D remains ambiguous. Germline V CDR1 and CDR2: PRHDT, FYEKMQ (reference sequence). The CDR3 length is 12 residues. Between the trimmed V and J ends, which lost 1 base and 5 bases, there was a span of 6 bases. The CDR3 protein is CASSLEDNEQYF. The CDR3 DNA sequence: TGTGCCAGCAGCTTAGAAGACAACGAGCAGTACTTC.

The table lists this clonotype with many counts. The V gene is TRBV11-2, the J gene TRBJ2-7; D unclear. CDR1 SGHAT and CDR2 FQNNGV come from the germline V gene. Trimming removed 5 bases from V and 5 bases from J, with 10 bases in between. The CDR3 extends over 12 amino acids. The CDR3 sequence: CASSPPENEQYF. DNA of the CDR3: TGTGCCAGCAGCCCACCCGAGAACGAGCAGTACTTC. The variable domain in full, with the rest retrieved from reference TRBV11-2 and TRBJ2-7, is EAGVAQSPRYKIIEKRQSVAFWCNPISGHATLYWYQQILGQGPKLLIQFQNNGVVDDSQLPKDRFSAERLKGVDSTLKIQPAKLEDSAVYLCASSPPENEQYFGPGTRLTVT.